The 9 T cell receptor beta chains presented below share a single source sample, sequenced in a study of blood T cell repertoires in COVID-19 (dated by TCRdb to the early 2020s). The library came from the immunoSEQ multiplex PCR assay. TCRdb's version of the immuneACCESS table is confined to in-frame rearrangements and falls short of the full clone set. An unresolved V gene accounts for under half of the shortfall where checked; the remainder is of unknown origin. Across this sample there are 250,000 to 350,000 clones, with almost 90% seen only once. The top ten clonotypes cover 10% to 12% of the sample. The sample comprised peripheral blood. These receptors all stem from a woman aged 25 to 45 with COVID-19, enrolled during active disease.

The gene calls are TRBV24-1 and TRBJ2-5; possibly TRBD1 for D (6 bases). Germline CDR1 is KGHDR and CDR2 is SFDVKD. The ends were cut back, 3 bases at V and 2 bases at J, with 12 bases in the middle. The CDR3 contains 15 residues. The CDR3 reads CATSDPGGHQETQYF. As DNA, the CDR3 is TGTGCCACCAGTGATCCTGGGGGACATCAAGAGACCCAGTACTTC.

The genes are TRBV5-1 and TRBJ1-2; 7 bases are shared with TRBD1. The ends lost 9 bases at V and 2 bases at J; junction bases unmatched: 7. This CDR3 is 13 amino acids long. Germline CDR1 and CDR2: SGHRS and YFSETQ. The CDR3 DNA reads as TGCGCCACCGCTTGGGACAGCAACTATGGCTACACCTTC. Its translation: CATAWDSNYGYTF.

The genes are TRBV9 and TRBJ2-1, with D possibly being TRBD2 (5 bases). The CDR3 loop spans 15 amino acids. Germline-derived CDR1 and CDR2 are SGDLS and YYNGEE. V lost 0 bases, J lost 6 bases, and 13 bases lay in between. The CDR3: CASSVDFRTSNEQFF. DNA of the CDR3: TGTGCCAGCAGCGTAGACTTTAGAACTAGCAATGAGCAGTTCTTC.

The CDR3 here is CASSVASAGELADTQYF. In nucleotides, the CDR3 is TGTGCCAGCAGCGTAGCGTCAGCGGGAGAGTTGGCAGATACGCAGTATTTT. V and J are TRBV9 and TRBJ2-3, with TRBD2 identical over 8 bases. V lost 0 bases to trimming and J lost 4 bases; unmatched junction nucleotides: 10. Germline loops: CDR1 SGDLS, CDR2 YYNGEE. The CDR3 totals 17 residues. The full variable domain, rest sourced from reference TRBV9 and TRBJ2-3, is DSGVTQTPKHLITATGQRVTLRCSPRSGDLSVYWYQQSLDQGLQFLIQYYNGEERAKGNILERFSAQQFPDLHSELNLSSLELGDSALYFCASSVASAGELADTQYFGPGTRLTVL.

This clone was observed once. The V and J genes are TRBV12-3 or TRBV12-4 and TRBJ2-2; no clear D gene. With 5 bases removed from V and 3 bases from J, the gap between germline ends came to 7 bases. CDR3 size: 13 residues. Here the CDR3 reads CASSPGYTGELFF. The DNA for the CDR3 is TGTGCCAGCAGTCCCGGTTACACCGGGGAGCTGTTTTTT.

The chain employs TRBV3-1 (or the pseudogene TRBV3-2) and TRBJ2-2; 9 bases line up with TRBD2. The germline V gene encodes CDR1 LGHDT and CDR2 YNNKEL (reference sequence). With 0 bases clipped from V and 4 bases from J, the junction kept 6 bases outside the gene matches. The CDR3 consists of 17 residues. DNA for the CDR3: TGTGCCAGCAGCCAAGATCCGCGGGAGGGCCGCACCGGGGAGCTGTTTTTT. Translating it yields CASSQDPREGRTGELFF.

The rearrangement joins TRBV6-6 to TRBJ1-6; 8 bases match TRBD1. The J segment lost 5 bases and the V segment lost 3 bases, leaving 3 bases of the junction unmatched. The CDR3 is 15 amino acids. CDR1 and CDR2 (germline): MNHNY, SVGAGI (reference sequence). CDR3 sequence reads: CASSYSGGDNSPLHF. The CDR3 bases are TGTGCCAGCAGTTATTCAGGGGGCGATAATTCACCCCTCCACTTT.

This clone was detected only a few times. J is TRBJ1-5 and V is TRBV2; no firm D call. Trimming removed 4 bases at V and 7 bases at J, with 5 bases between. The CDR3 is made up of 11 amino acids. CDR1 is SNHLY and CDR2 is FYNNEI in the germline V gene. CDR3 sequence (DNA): TGTGCCAGCAGTGTAAGCCAGCCCCAGCATTTT. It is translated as CASSVSQPQHF.

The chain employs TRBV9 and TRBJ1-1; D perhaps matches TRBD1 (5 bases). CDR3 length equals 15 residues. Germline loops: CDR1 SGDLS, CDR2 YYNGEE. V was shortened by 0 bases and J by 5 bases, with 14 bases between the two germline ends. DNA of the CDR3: TGTGCCAGCAGCGTAGAAGGGGAGGGTTGGACTGAAGCTTTCTTT. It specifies CASSVEGEGWTEAFF.